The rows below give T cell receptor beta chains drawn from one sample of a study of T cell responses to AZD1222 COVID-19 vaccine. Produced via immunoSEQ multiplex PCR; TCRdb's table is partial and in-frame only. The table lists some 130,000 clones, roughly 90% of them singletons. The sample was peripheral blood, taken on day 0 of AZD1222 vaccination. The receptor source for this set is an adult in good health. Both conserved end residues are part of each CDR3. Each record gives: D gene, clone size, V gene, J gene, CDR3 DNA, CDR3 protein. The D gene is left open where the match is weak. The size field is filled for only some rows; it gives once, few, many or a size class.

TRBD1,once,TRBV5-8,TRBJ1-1,TGTGCCAGCAGCTTGGAATTTGCAGGGGGTGAAGCTTTCTTT,CASSLEFAGGEAFF
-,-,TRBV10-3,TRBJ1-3,TGTGCCATCAGTGAAGTCGGAAACACCATATATTTT,CAISEVGNTIYF
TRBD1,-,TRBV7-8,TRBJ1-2,TGTGCCAGCAGCTTCCCGGGACAGGGGGACTATGGCTACACCTTC,CASSFPGQGDYGYTF
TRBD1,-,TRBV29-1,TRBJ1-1,TGCAGCGTTCCCACGGGACAGTGGGCTCAAGCTGAAGCTTTCTTT,CSVPTGQWAQAEAFF
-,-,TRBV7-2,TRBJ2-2,TGTGCCAGCAGCTTAGTGGGAGGCAACACCGGGGAGCTGTTTTTT,CASSLVGGNTGELFF
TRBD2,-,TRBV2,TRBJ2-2,TGTGCCAGCAAGGAGCGGGAGAACACCGGGGAGCTGTTTTTT,CASKERENTGELFF
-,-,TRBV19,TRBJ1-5,TGTGCCAGTAAAGGGCCCGACAGTTTCAGCAATCAGCCCCAGCATTTT,CASKGPDSFSNQPQHF
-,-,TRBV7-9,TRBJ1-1,TGTGCCAGCAGCTTAGCGGGTCGGGATGAAGCTTTCTTT,CASSLAGRDEAFF
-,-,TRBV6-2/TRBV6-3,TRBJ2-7,TGTGCCAGCAGTTACACCCCAGCGGGCGAGCAGTACTTC,CASSYTPAGEQYF
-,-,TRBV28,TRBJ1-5,TGTGCCAGCAGTCCTCGCGGGGCAGATCAGCCCCAGCATTTT,CASSPRGADQPQHF
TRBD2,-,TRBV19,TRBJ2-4,TGTGCCAGTAGGGGAAGCGGGAGGGCCGGAAACATTCAGTACTTC,CASRGSGRAGNIQYF
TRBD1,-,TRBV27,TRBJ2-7,TGTGCCAGCAGCTTTAGGGGACAGGGGTACGAGCAGTACTTC,CASSFRGQGYEQYF
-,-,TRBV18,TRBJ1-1,TGTGCCAGCTCACCTGAATTACAGGGTCTGAACACTGAAGCTTTCTTT,CASSPELQGLNTEAFF
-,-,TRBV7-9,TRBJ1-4,TGTGCCAGCAGCTTAGCGTCTTCTGGCAGGGGAAATGAAAAACTGTTTTTT,CASSLASSGRGNEKLFF
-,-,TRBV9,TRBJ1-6,TGTGCCAGCAGCGCGTTAAATTCACCCCTCCACTTT,CASSALNSPLHF
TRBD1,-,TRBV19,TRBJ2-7,TGTGCCAGTAGCGCCGGGACAGGGGTATACGAGCAGTACTTC,CASSAGTGVYEQYF
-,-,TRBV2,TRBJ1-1,TGTGCCAGCGAGATTTGGCCGCGGGGGCCCAACACTGAAGCTTTCTTT,CASEIWPRGPNTEAFF
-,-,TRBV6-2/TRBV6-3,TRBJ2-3,TGTGCCAGCACTTATACGTACACAGATACGCAGTATTTT,CASTYTYTDTQYF
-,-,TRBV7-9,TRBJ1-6,TGTGCCAGCAGCTTAGAGTCGAATAATTCACCCCTCCACTTT,CASSLESNNSPLHF
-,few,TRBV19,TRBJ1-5,TGTGCCAGTAGTATAGAGCGGGATCAGCCCCAGCATTTT,CASSIERDQPQHF
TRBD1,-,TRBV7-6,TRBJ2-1,TGTGCCAGCAGCACCCGGACAGGGCGGAATGAGCAGTTCTTC,CASSTRTGRNEQFF
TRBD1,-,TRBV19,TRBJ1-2,TGTGCCAGTACCCGGGACAGGCTAAACTATGGCTACACCTTC,CASTRDRLNYGYTF
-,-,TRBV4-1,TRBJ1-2,TGCGCCAGCAGCCAAGGACGCGGCTTGGTCTATGGCTACACCTTC,CASSQGRGLVYGYTF
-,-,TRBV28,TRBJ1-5,TGTGCCAGCAGTTCGGGTCCGAGGGTGGGTCCCCAGCATTTT,CASSSGPRVGPQHF
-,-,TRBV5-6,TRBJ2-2,TGTGCCAGCAGCCTCCCCCTAGTACGGGCCGGGGAGCTGTTTTTT,CASSLPLVRAGELFF
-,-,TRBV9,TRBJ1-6,TGTGCCAGCAGCGTCGAGACAAGCGCTACACCCCTCCACTTT,CASSVETSATPLHF
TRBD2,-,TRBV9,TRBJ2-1,TGTGCCAGCAGCGTAGGACTAGCGGGTGGCACCCGAGAGTTCTTC,CASSVGLAGGTREFF
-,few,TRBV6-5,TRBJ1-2,TGTGCCAGTTCAAGGGGGGGGGAGAGCTATGGCTACACCTTC,CASSRGGESYGYTF
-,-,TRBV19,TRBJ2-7,TGTGCCAGTAGTATGGAGAAGGGTCCCTACGAGCAGTACTTC,CASSMEKGPYEQYF
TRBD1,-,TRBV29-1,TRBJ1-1,TGCAGCGCCGTAGAGGATAACAGGGGAAAGTCTGGGACTGAAGCTTTCTTT,CSAVEDNRGKSGTEAFF
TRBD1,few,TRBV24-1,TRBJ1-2,TGTGCCACCAGTGGCCCCCTGAGGACAGGGGGATCATCATGGGACGGCTACACCTTC,CATSGPLRTGGSSWDGYTF
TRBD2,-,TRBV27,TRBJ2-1,TGTGCCAGCAGTCATCCTCTGACTAGCGGGAGGTGGAATGAGCAGTTCTTC,CASSHPLTSGRWNEQFF
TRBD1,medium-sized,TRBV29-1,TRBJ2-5,TGCAGCGTTGACGGGGACAGGGGGAGAGGGGAGACCCAGTACTTC,CSVDGDRGRGETQYF
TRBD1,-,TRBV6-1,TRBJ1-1,TGTGCCAGCAGTGAAGCCGGGACAGGGGTTACTGAAGCTTTCTTT,CASSEAGTGVTEAFF
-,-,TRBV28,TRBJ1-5,TGTGCCAGCAGTTTTGGGGGTGGAAGCAATCAGCCCCAGCATTTT,CASSFGGGSNQPQHF
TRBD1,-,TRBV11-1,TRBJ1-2,TGTGCCAGCAGCCGGGACAGACTTAACTATGGCTACACCTTC,CASSRDRLNYGYTF
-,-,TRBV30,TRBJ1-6,TGTGCCGGAACCGGAGCAGGGGCTAATTCACCCCTCCACTTT,CAGTGAGANSPLHF
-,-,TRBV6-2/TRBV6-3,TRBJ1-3,TGTGCCAGCAGTTACCAGGGACGGACAACTGGAAACACCATATATTTT,CASSYQGRTTGNTIYF
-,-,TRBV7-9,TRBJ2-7,TGTGCCAGCAGCTTAGCGGAGCTCGGGGACTACGAGCAGTACTTC,CASSLAELGDYEQYF
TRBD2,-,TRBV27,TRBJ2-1,TGTGCCAGCAGTTTACTAGCGGGAGCGAGGTCCTACAATGAGCAGTTCTTC,CASSLLAGARSYNEQFF
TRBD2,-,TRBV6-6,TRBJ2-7,TGTGCCAGCAGTCAACCCAGCGGGACTTCTGGATTAGAGCAGTACTTC,CASSQPSGTSGLEQYF
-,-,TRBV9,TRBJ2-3,TGTGCCAGCAGCGTAGTGTGGAGCGGATGGGGAGATACGCAGTATTTT,CASSVVWSGWGDTQYF
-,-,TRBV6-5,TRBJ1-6,TGTGCCAGCAGTTACTCCGGTCGTTCACCCCTCCACTTT,CASSYSGRSPLHF
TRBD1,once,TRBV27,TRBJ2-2,TGTGCCAGCAGGGGGACAGGGGGCATTGCCGGGGAGCTGTTTTTT,CASRGTGGIAGELFF
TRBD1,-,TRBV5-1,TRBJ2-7,TGCGCCAGCAGCCAATACGGACAGGCCGGGACCTTCGAGCAGTACTTC,CASSQYGQAGTFEQYF
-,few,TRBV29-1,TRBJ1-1,TGCAGCGCACCGGGCCCAGCGGGCACTGAAGCTTTCTTT,CSAPGPAGTEAFF
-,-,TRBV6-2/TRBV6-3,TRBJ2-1,TGTGCCAGCAGTTACGGAGGGAGCTCCTACAATGAGCAGTTCTTC,CASSYGGSSYNEQFF